The 22 T cell receptor beta chains below were found in one sample sequenced in a study of shared clonotypes between healthy human individuals. Repertoires were generated with immunoSEQ multiplex PCR, while TCRdb's copy carries only in-frame clones and drops some. The table has 2 million to 2.5 million clones, about 94% seen once. Sequenced: naive CD4+ T cells sorted from blood. The subset: CD45RA+ positively selected. These receptors all stem from a man aged 18-30 years in good health.

The gene calls are TRBV7-9 and TRBJ1-3; D is unclear. Trimming shortened V by 1 base and J by 7 bases, and 20 bases separated the two germline ends. The CDR3 runs to 17 residues. Germline V gives CDR1 SEHNR, CDR2 FQNEAQ (reference sequence). The CDR3 sequence: CASSLEEGSLQRNTIYF. The CDR3 nucleotides are TGTGCCAGCAGCTTAGAGGAGGGCAGCCTTCAACGGAACACCATATATTTT.

V gene TRBV28 combines with J gene TRBJ1-2; D might be TRBD1 (5 bases). The V end was cut by 5 bases, the J end by 5 bases, with 12 bases between. The CDR3 covers 13 residues. Germline V lookup: CDR1 MDHEN, CDR2 SYDVKM. The CDR3 nucleotides are TGTGCCAGCAGTGGGACTCTTCTATATGGCTACACCTTC. This sequence encodes CASSGTLLYGYTF.

The rearrangement joins TRBV5-1 to TRBJ2-2; 10 bases map to TRBD2. CDR1 and CDR2 from the germline V gene are SGHRS and YFSETQ. The CDR3 contains 18 residues. V lost 1 base to trimming and J lost 0 bases; unmatched junction nucleotides: 6. The CDR3 DNA follows: TGCGCCAGCAGCTTGCGCCAGCGGGGGGGCCCGAACACCGGGGAGCTGTTTTTT. Protein sequence: CASSLRQRGGPNTGELFF.

This sequence joins TRBV30 and TRBJ1-1; TRBD1 is a possible D gene (6 bases). Germline values: CDR1 GTSNPN, CDR2 SVGIG (reference sequence). The V end was cut by 4 bases, the J end by 4 bases, with 16 bases between. The CDR3 runs 14 residues. For the CDR3, the DNA is TGTGCCTGGATTCTAGACAGGTGGTCCACTGAAGCTTTCTTT. Amino acid sequence: CAWILDRWSTEAFF. Combining the CDR3 with reference TRBV30 and TRBJ1-1 gives the whole variable domain SQTIHQWPATLVQPVGSPLSLECTVEGTSNPNLYWYRQAAGRGLQLLFYSVGIGQISSEVPQNLSASRPQDRQFILSSKKLLLSDSGFYLCAWILDRWSTEAFFGQGTRLTVV.

This clone was observed a few times. The chain joins TRBV10-2 to TRBJ1-3, with 9 bases identical to TRBD1. Germline CDR1 and CDR2: WSHSY and SAAADI. The trim removed 3 bases at V and 4 bases at J, leaving 4 bases unmatched. This CDR3 spans 15 amino acids. CDR3 region: CASSEQGAVGNTIYF. The CDR3 coding sequence is TGCGCCAGCAGTGAACAGGGGGCCGTAGGAAACACCATATATTTT.

The chain is built from TRBV6-6 and TRBJ1-5; D gene unclear. The V gene's germline CDR1 is MNHNY and CDR2 SVGAGI (reference sequence). CDR3 length equals 15 residues. The V and J ends lost 4 bases and 3 bases respectively, with 13 bases between them. CDR3 residues: CASSSHTSANQPQHF. The DNA of the CDR3 is TGTGCCAGCAGTTCCCATACTAGTGCCAATCAGCCCCAGCATTTT.

V gene TRBV4-1 combines with J gene TRBJ2-2; a possible D gene is TRBD1 (5 bases). The CDR3 totals 17 residues. CDR1 and CDR2 from the germline V gene are MGHRA and YSYEKL. Trimming took 1 base from V and 0 from J, leaving 12 bases between them. In nucleotides, the CDR3 is TGCGCCAGCAGCCAAGGGCCAGGGCGGTCGAACACCGGGGAGCTGTTTTTT. This translates into CASSQGPGRSNTGELFF.

This rearrangement joins TRBV4-3 to TRBJ1-5; D is uncertain. Germline-derived CDR1 and CDR2 are LGHNA and YSLEER. V was pared by 0 bases and J by 6 bases, with 33 bases between. This CDR3 is built from 22 residues. The CDR3 nucleotides are TGCGCCAGCAGCCAAGACCCTCCCCGATCGCCAGCTTGGGGTCAGATGGGTCAGCCCCAGCATTTT. Its protein product is CASSQDPPRSPAWGQMGQPQHF.

The rearrangement uses TRBV6-5 and TRBJ1-2, with 8 bases matching TRBD1. The CDR3 contains 14 residues. The ends lost 5 bases at V and 2 bases at J; junction bases unmatched: 4. Germline CDR1 is MNHEY and CDR2 is SVGAGI. The CDR3 region is CASSRGQENYGYTF. CDR3 coding DNA: TGTGCCAGCAGTCGGGGACAGGAAAACTATGGCTACACCTTC.

V and J are TRBV5-1 and TRBJ2-5, with D possibly matching TRBD1 (6 bases). Trimming pared 4 bases from V and 1 base from J, leaving 14 bases between. The CDR3 is made up of 15 amino acids. The germline gives CDR1 SGHRS, CDR2 YFSETQ. The CDR3, as DNA: TGCGCCAGCAGCGACCCCGGGACACCCCAAGAGACCCAGTACTTC. Translating gives CASSDPGTPQETQYF.

The rearrangement links TRBV9 to TRBJ2-2, with D perhaps matching TRBD2 (6 bases). Germline values: CDR1 SGDLS, CDR2 YYNGEE. There are 18 residues in the CDR3. V lost 0 bases and J lost 6, with 21 bases in between. This CDR3 reads CASSVEYGEASSAGELFF. In DNA form, the CDR3 reads TGTGCCAGCAGCGTAGAGTACGGGGAGGCCTCATCGGCCGGGGAGCTGTTTTTT.

This sequence joins TRBV18 and TRBJ1-1; D is possibly TRBD1 (6 bases). The CDR3 covers 16 residues. V lost 5 bases and J lost 3, with 19 bases in between. Germline loops: CDR1 KGHSH, CDR2 LQKENI. In nucleotides, the CDR3 is TGTGCCAGCTCATCCAGGCCGGGACAAGGGGACACTGAAGCTTTCTTT. Amino acid sequence: CASSSRPGQGDTEAFF. The full variable domain, rest sourced from reference TRBV18 and TRBJ1-1, is NAGVMQNPRHLVRRRGQEARLRCSPMKGHSHVYWYRQLPEEGLKFMVYLQKENIIDESGMPKERFSAEFPKEGPSILRIQQVVRGDSAAYFCASSSRPGQGDTEAFFGQGTRLTVV.

On this clone itself: Other DNA sequences from this sample encode an identical CDR3 as well. V is TRBV30 and J is TRBJ1-1; D may be TRBD1 (5 bases). Deletions cut 0 bases from V and 1 base from J, with 9 bases between. CDR1 is GTSNPN and CDR2 is SVGIG in the germline V gene (reference sequence). The length of the CDR3 is 14 residues. This chain's CDR3 is CAWSVRRGNTEAFF. The CDR3 DNA follows: TGTGCCTGGAGTGTGAGAAGGGGGAACACTGAAGCTTTCTTT.

This clone was counted once. This chain links TRBV5-1 with TRBJ2-3; no clear D. Per the germline V gene, CDR1 is SGHRS and CDR2 is YFSETQ. Trimming removed 1 base from V and 2 bases from J, with 14 bases in between. CDR3 size: 16 residues. CDR3 nucleotides: TGCGCCAGCAGCTTGCGGGCGGTGGGGTCCACAGATACGCAGTATTTT. It specifies CASSLRAVGSTDTQYF. Variable domain in full (rest from reference TRBV5-1 and TRBJ2-3): KAGVTQTPRYLIKTRGQQVTLSCSPISGHRSVSWYQQTPGQGLQFLFEYFSETQRNKGNFPGRFSGRQFSNSRSEMNVSTLELGDSALYLCASSLRAVGSTDTQYFGPGTRLTVL.

A single count supports this clone. The same CDR3 is also encoded by other DNA sequences in this sample. DNA of the CDR3: TGTGCCAGCTCAACAGGGACCTACGAGCAGTACTTC. Its translation is CASSTGTYEQYF. The V and J genes are TRBV18 and TRBJ2-7, with a possible D match to TRBD1 (6 bases). The CDR3 spans 12 residues. Germline V lookup: CDR1 KGHSH, CDR2 LQKENI. With 5 bases removed from V and 2 bases from J, the gap between germline ends came to 7 bases.

The rearrangement uses TRBV7-9 and TRBJ1-4; 9 bases match TRBD1. V lost 3 bases and J lost 7; bases outside the gene matches: 6. CDR3 size: 15 residues. Germline loops: CDR1 SEHNR, CDR2 FQNEAQ (reference sequence). This chain's CDR3 is CASSLATGGSEKLFF. For the CDR3, the DNA is TGTGCCAGCAGCTTGGCTACAGGGGGCAGTGAAAAACTGTTTTTT.

This clone was recorded only once. The chain uses TRBV18 and TRBJ2-5; a weak D match, TRBD2 (6 bases). The CDR3 is 13 residues long. V gave up 8 bases and J gave up 2 bases, with 12 bases separating them. Germline lookup yields CDR1 KGHSH and CDR2 LQKENI. The CDR3 loop is CASTRGRQETQYF. For the CDR3, the DNA is TGTGCCAGCACACGGGGGAGGCAAGAGACCCAGTACTTC.

V and J are TRBV5-1 and TRBJ2-7; D unclear. CDR1 is SGHRS and CDR2 is YFSETQ in the germline V gene. There are 16 residues in the CDR3. V lost 0 bases, J lost 5 bases, and 18 bases lay in between. As DNA, the CDR3 is TGCGCCAGCAGCTTGGGCAAGGTCGCAGACTTCAACGAGCAGTACTTC. Translated, it gives CASSLGKVADFNEQYF.

The chain joins TRBV28 to TRBJ1-3, with D hard to call. This CDR3 has 13 amino acids. Between the trimmed V and J ends, which lost 7 bases and 4 bases, there was a span of 11 bases. Per germline, CDR1 MDHEN and CDR2 SYDVKM. The CDR3 DNA is TGTGCCAGCAATCTTCCAGGAGGAAACACCATATATTTT. This encodes CASNLPGGNTIYF.

This chain joins TRBV14 and TRBJ1-1; D is undetermined. The CDR3 runs 13 residues. Trimming shortened V by 3 bases and J by 4 bases, and 9 bases separated the two germline ends. Germline V gives CDR1 SGHDN, CDR2 FVKESK. The CDR3 bases are TGTGCCAGCAGCCAGTGGGTTTCCACTGAAGCTTTCTTT. Protein product: CASSQWVSTEAFF.

In its sample, this clone was seen once. The rearrangement joins TRBV23-1 to TRBJ2-7; tentatively, D is TRBD2 (6 bases). TRBV23-1 falls under the ORF class, with uncertain function. Trimming cost V 7 bases and J 4 bases, with 23 bases left between them. This CDR3 is 16 amino acids long. CDR3 protein: CASNLPRGTASYEQYF. The CDR3 coding sequence is TGCGCCAGCAACCTCCCTCGGGGGACCGCTTCATACGAGCAGTACTTC.

The V call is TRBV5-1, the J call TRBJ2-3, with D tentatively TRBD1 (6 bases). CDR3 length: 14 amino acids. The V end was cut by 4 bases, the J end by 2 bases, with 11 bases between. CDR1 is SGHRS, CDR2 YFSETQ, per germline. The CDR3 reads CASSPGGHTDTQYF. DNA of the CDR3: TGCGCCAGCAGCCCTGGGGGACACACAGATACGCAGTATTTT. The whole variable domain, filled in from reference TRBV5-1 and TRBJ2-3, reads KAGVTQTPRYLIKTRGQQVTLSCSPISGHRSVSWYQQTPGQGLQFLFEYFSETQRNKGNFPGRFSGRQFSNSRSEMNVSTLELGDSALYLCASSPGGHTDTQYFGPGTRLTVL.